This is a list of T cell receptor beta chains from one sample in a study of cytomegalovirus exposure and HLA in healthy donors. The method was immunoSEQ multiplex PCR; TCRdb's version includes in-frame clones alone and lacks a portion of them. This sample carries about 140,000 clones, around 81% of them seen once, and the ten largest clones take 2.4%. The sample consisted of PBMCs. Receptors were obtained from a man aged 45-65 years in good health and CMV-seronegative. Both conserved end residues are part of each CDR3. The order of the fields is CDR3 protein, CDR3 DNA, V gene, clone size, J gene, D gene. D genes are given only for firm matches. Some rows have no size entry. The others give once, few or many, or a class for an expanded clone.

CDR3aa: CASSPGQSSYEQYF
CDR3nt: TGTGCCAGCAGCCCGGGACAAAGCTCCTACGAGCAGTACTTC
v_gene: TRBV5-8
abundance: -
j_gene: TRBJ2-7
d_gene: -

CDR3aa: CASSYPSYGGISYEQYF
CDR3nt: TGTGCCAGCAGCTACCCCTCGTATGGCGGGATCTCCTACGAGCAGTACTTC
v_gene: TRBV5-6
abundance: -
j_gene: TRBJ2-7
d_gene: -

CDR3aa: CASSLIDQGTEAFF
CDR3nt: TGCGCCAGCAGCTTGATCGACCAGGGGACTGAAGCTTTCTTT
v_gene: TRBV5-1
abundance: few
j_gene: TRBJ1-1
d_gene: -

CDR3aa: CASSQEHRQETQYF
CDR3nt: TGCGCCAGCAGCCAAGAACACAGGCAAGAGACCCAGTACTTC
v_gene: TRBV4-1
abundance: -
j_gene: TRBJ2-5
d_gene: -

CDR3aa: CASSATGTDFTDTQYF
CDR3nt: TGTGCCAGCAGCGCCACCGGGACAGACTTCACAGATACGCAGTATTTT
v_gene: TRBV5-6
abundance: -
j_gene: TRBJ2-3
d_gene: TRBD1

CDR3aa: CASSLSQDNEQFF
CDR3nt: TGTGCCAGCAGCTTGAGCCAAGACAATGAGCAGTTCTTC
v_gene: TRBV7-2
abundance: -
j_gene: TRBJ2-1
d_gene: -

CDR3aa: CATSQGSGNTIYF
CDR3nt: TGTGCCACCAGTCAGGGTTCGGGAAACACCATATATTTT
v_gene: TRBV15
abundance: once
j_gene: TRBJ1-3
d_gene: -

CDR3aa: CASTSGRTDTQYF
CDR3nt: TGTGCCAGTACTAGCGGCCGCACAGATACGCAGTATTTT
v_gene: TRBV6-5
abundance: -
j_gene: TRBJ2-3
d_gene: TRBD2

CDR3aa: CASSARTSGTYNEQFF
CDR3nt: TGTGCCAGCAGCGCCCGGACTAGCGGAACCTACAATGAGCAGTTCTTC
v_gene: TRBV7-9
abundance: -
j_gene: TRBJ2-1
d_gene: TRBD2

CDR3aa: CASSVEGTASEETQYF
CDR3nt: TGTGCCAGCAGCGTAGAGGGGACAGCGAGTGAAGAGACCCAGTACTTC
v_gene: TRBV9
abundance: once
j_gene: TRBJ2-5
d_gene: TRBD1

CDR3aa: CASSDPRGSNSPLHF
CDR3nt: TGTGCCAGCAGTGACCCCAGGGGCTCTAATTCACCCCTCCACTTT
v_gene: TRBV2
abundance: -
j_gene: TRBJ1-6
d_gene: -

CDR3aa: CASGPSWMTGNYGYTF
CDR3nt: TGTGCTAGTGGCCCCTCTTGGATGACAGGCAACTATGGCTACACCTTC
v_gene: TRBV12-5
abundance: few
j_gene: TRBJ1-2
d_gene: -

CDR3aa: CASSSGRTDTQYF
CDR3nt: TGTGCCAGTTCTAGCGGGAGGACAGATACGCAGTATTTT
v_gene: TRBV2
abundance: -
j_gene: TRBJ2-3
d_gene: TRBD2

CDR3aa: CASSPTGTGGGQPQHF
CDR3nt: TGTGCCAGCAGCCCGACCGGGACAGGGGGCGGTCAGCCCCAGCATTTT
v_gene: TRBV7-6
abundance: -
j_gene: TRBJ1-5
d_gene: TRBD1

CDR3aa: CASSLGTANTGELFF
CDR3nt: TGTGCCAGCAGCTTGGGGACAGCAAACACCGGGGAGCTGTTTTTT
v_gene: TRBV5-5
abundance: -
j_gene: TRBJ2-2
d_gene: -

CDR3aa: CATSPTVNTEAFF
CDR3nt: TGTGCCACCAGCCCGACAGTAAACACTGAAGCTTTCTTT
v_gene: TRBV5-4
abundance: -
j_gene: TRBJ1-1
d_gene: -

CDR3aa: CASSADRGRDEQYF
CDR3nt: TGTGCCAGCTCAGCAGACAGGGGGCGCGACGAGCAGTACTTC
v_gene: TRBV18
abundance: once
j_gene: TRBJ2-7
d_gene: TRBD1

CDR3aa: CASSFSLDRGYNSPLHF
CDR3nt: TGCGCCAGCAGCTTCAGTCTGGACAGGGGCTATAATTCACCCCTCCACTTT
v_gene: TRBV4-1
abundance: few
j_gene: TRBJ1-6
d_gene: TRBD1

CDR3aa: CASRTTGGSSYEQYF
CDR3nt: TGTGCCAGCAGGACTACGGGGGGCAGCTCCTACGAGCAGTACTTC
v_gene: TRBV6-5
abundance: -
j_gene: TRBJ2-7
d_gene: -

CDR3aa: CASSQEGLAGADTQYF
CDR3nt: TGTGCCAGCAGCCAAGAAGGACTAGCGGGGGCAGATACGCAGTATTTT
v_gene: TRBV4-2
abundance: -
j_gene: TRBJ2-3
d_gene: TRBD2

CDR3aa: CASSTLAGGQRETQYF
CDR3nt: TGTGCCAGCAGCACACTAGCGGGGGGGCAAAGAGAGACCCAGTACTTC
v_gene: TRBV4-2
abundance: -
j_gene: TRBJ2-5
d_gene: TRBD2

CDR3aa: CASSRPGTGELEQYF
CDR3nt: TGTGCCAGCAGCAGGCCCGGGACAGGGGAACTCGAGCAGTACTTC
v_gene: TRBV7-9
abundance: -
j_gene: TRBJ2-7
d_gene: TRBD1

CDR3aa: CASSERENRGTGYTF
CDR3nt: TGTGCCAGCAGTGAACGAGAGAACAGGGGGACTGGCTACACCTTC
v_gene: TRBV6-1
abundance: -
j_gene: TRBJ1-2
d_gene: TRBD1

CDR3aa: CASVKGDEQYF
CDR3nt: TGTGCTAGTGTTAAAGGGGACGAGCAGTACTTC
v_gene: TRBV12-5
abundance: few
j_gene: TRBJ2-7
d_gene: -

CDR3aa: CASSYSQGMNTEAFF
CDR3nt: TGTGCCAGCAGTTACTCACAGGGCATGAACACTGAAGCTTTCTTT
v_gene: TRBV6-5
abundance: -
j_gene: TRBJ1-1
d_gene: -

CDR3aa: CASRVDNEQFF
CDR3nt: TGCGCCAGCAGGGTAGACAATGAGCAGTTCTTC
v_gene: TRBV5-1
abundance: -
j_gene: TRBJ2-1
d_gene: -

CDR3aa: CASTSGGQGVSEQYF
CDR3nt: TGTGCCAGCACCTCCGGAGGACAGGGTGTTTCCGAGCAGTACTTC
v_gene: TRBV7-9
abundance: -
j_gene: TRBJ2-7
d_gene: TRBD1

CDR3aa: CAWSVSGSGEQYF
CDR3nt: TGTGCCTGGAGTGTATCCGGGTCCGGCGAGCAGTACTTC
v_gene: TRBV30
abundance: -
j_gene: TRBJ2-7
d_gene: -

CDR3aa: CATRRDRDWTGELFF
CDR3nt: TGTGCCACGCGCCGGGACAGGGATTGGACCGGGGAGCTGTTTTTT
v_gene: TRBV6-5
abundance: -
j_gene: TRBJ2-2
d_gene: TRBD1

CDR3aa: CASSQWELEPNQPQHF
CDR3nt: TGCGCCAGCAGTCAATGGGAGTTGGAACCCAATCAGCCCCAGCATTTT
v_gene: TRBV23-1
abundance: few
j_gene: TRBJ1-5
d_gene: -

CDR3aa: CASKNYRDNYGYTF
CDR3nt: TGTGCCAGCAAGAATTACAGGGATAACTATGGCTACACCTTC
v_gene: TRBV6-5
abundance: -
j_gene: TRBJ1-2
d_gene: -

CDR3aa: CASSEGQNQPQHF
CDR3nt: TGTGCCAGCAGCGAGGGACAGAATCAGCCCCAGCATTTT
v_gene: TRBV6-4
abundance: -
j_gene: TRBJ1-5
d_gene: TRBD1

CDR3aa: CASSGGTAQGGGIQYF
CDR3nt: TGTGCCAGCAGTGGAGGGACAGCTCAGGGAGGTGGCATTCAGTACTTC
v_gene: TRBV9
abundance: -
j_gene: TRBJ2-4
d_gene: -

CDR3aa: CASSLLAGPSYEQYF
CDR3nt: TGCGCCAGCAGCTTGTTGGCGGGCCCCTCCTACGAGCAGTACTTC
v_gene: TRBV5-1
abundance: -
j_gene: TRBJ2-7
d_gene: -

CDR3aa: CSVNRGPGTEAFF
CDR3nt: TGCAGCGTTAACAGGGGGCCTGGCACTGAAGCTTTCTTT
v_gene: TRBV29-1
abundance: -
j_gene: TRBJ1-1
d_gene: TRBD1

CDR3aa: CASRQGRVYEQYF
CDR3nt: TGCGCCAGCAGACAGGGGCGGGTCTACGAGCAGTACTTC
v_gene: TRBV10-2
abundance: -
j_gene: TRBJ2-7
d_gene: TRBD1

CDR3aa: CASSVQGQGLGGELFF
CDR3nt: TGTGCCAGCAGCGTTCAGGGACAGGGGTTAGGAGGGGAGCTGTTTTTT
v_gene: TRBV9
abundance: -
j_gene: TRBJ2-2
d_gene: TRBD1

CDR3aa: CASSPTSGYYNEQFF
CDR3nt: TGTGCCAGCAGCCCCACTAGTGGATACTACAATGAGCAGTTCTTC
v_gene: TRBV6-6
abundance: few
j_gene: TRBJ2-1
d_gene: -

CDR3aa: CASSLSSMNTEAFF
CDR3nt: TGTGCCAGCAGCCTCTCGAGTATGAACACTGAAGCTTTCTTT
v_gene: TRBV6-1
abundance: -
j_gene: TRBJ1-1
d_gene: -

CDR3aa: CASSPGDSLSYEQYF
CDR3nt: TGTGCCAGCAGCCCGGGGGACTCGCTCTCCTACGAGCAGTACTTC
v_gene: TRBV9
abundance: -
j_gene: TRBJ2-7
d_gene: -

CDR3aa: CASSLDTGNTIYF
CDR3nt: TGTGCCAGCAGCTTGGATACTGGAAACACCATATATTTT
v_gene: TRBV5-4
abundance: -
j_gene: TRBJ1-3
d_gene: -

CDR3aa: CASSPGGANTGELFF
CDR3nt: TGTGCCAGCAGCCCGGGGGGGGCTAACACCGGGGAGCTGTTTTTT
v_gene: TRBV7-2
abundance: few
j_gene: TRBJ2-2
d_gene: TRBD2

CDR3aa: CASSPRTGGLDQPQHF
CDR3nt: TGTGCCAGCAGCCCGAGGACAGGGGGCCTCGATCAGCCCCAGCATTTT
v_gene: TRBV2
abundance: -
j_gene: TRBJ1-5
d_gene: TRBD1

CDR3aa: CASSRFTF
CDR3nt: TGTGCCAGCAGCCGTTTCACCTTC
v_gene: TRBV2
abundance: -
j_gene: TRBJ1-2
d_gene: -

CDR3aa: CASSLGGGQETQYF
CDR3nt: TGTGCCAGCAGCTTAGGAGGCGGGCAAGAGACCCAGTACTTC
v_gene: TRBV11-2
abundance: few
j_gene: TRBJ2-5
d_gene: -

CDR3aa: CASSIQVHEKLFF
CDR3nt: TGTGCCAGTAGTATCCAGGTTCATGAAAAACTGTTTTTT
v_gene: TRBV19
abundance: many
j_gene: TRBJ1-4
d_gene: -

CDR3aa: CASSQGLPRIETQYF
CDR3nt: TGTGCCAGCAGCCAGGGACTGCCCCGGATTGAGACCCAGTACTTC
v_gene: TRBV14
abundance: few
j_gene: TRBJ2-5
d_gene: -